The T cell receptor (beta chain) described here comes from a study of T cell repertoires in cytomegalovirus infection. Study-level background: Shared public TCR beta signatures pointed to both CMV infection and a matching HLA type.

MiXCR, applied by TCRdb to the reads, yields one record per CDR3 protein. The sample shows about 890,000 distinct CDR3 sequences, around a third of them seen only once. With 6 bases removed from V and 2 bases from J, the gap between germline ends came to 16 bases. CDR1 is DFQATT, CDR2 SNEGSKA, per germline (reference sequence). The length of the CDR3 is 14 residues. This clonotype came up a few times. Its antigen is undetermined. This rearrangement joins TRBV20-1 to TRBJ1-1; D is undetermined. This clonotype was obtained from a human donor in good health (CMV status not recorded). Some clones in this sample may be carry-over from other donors' samples. The sequenced sample was cultured CD8+ T cells from PBMCs, obtained from culture after CMV antigen stimulation. The CDR3: CSAPSQAFNTEAFF. In DNA form, the CDR3 reads TGCAGTGCGCCTTCCCAGGCCTTCAACACTGAAGCTTTCTTT.